This TCR beta chain was recorded in a study of T cell repertoires in cytomegalovirus infection. The CDR3 spans 14 residues. Looked up from germline, CDR1 is MGHDK and CDR2 is SYGVNS. V gave up 3 bases and J gave up 1 base, with 10 bases separating them. TCRdb fed the reads into MiXCR, producing one record per CDR3 protein. Of approximately 240,000 distinct CDR3 sequences listed, roughly an eighth are singletons. General study findings and limits: In two of eight donors, the top clonotype was HLA-C-restricted CMV-specific.

As concerns this clonotype: Antigen specificity is unknown.

The TCR was taken from a human donor in good health (CMV status not recorded). Some clones in this sample may be carry-over from other donors' samples. The sample consisted of PBMCs. This chain links TRBV25-1 with TRBJ2-7, with D hard to call. The CDR3 spells CASSEFLPSYEQYF. The CDR3, as DNA: TGTGCCAGCAGTGAGTTCCTCCCTTCCTACGAGCAGTACTTC.